This TCR beta chain was recorded in a study of shared clonotypes between healthy human individuals. Trimming cost V 4 bases and J 3 bases; bases outside gene matches: 10. The CDR3 consists of 15 residues. Per the germline V gene, CDR1 is SGHRS and CDR2 is YFSETQ. Assay used: immunoSEQ multiplex PCR; TCRdb lists only in-frame clones, some missing. This sample carries about 2.3 million clones, roughly 93% of them seen once, and the ten largest clones take 0.39%. Material for sequencing was naive CD4+ T cells from PBMCs. Described subset: CD45RA+ positively selected. This sequence was found in a man between 18 and 35 years old in good health. Some clones in this sample may be carry-over from other donors' samples. J is TRBJ2-7 and V is TRBV5-1, with 7 positions matching TRBD2. DNA of the CDR3: TGCGCCAGCAGCGCCCGACTAGCACGGGACTACGAGCAGTACTTC. The encoded protein is CASSARLARDYEQYF.